This T cell receptor (beta chain) emerged from a study of beta chain features in type 1 diabetes. Study-wide context: Healthy donors and patients showed comparable age, gender and cell yields.

Study-wide points: In all four CD4+ subsets, TCRB CDR3 length was significantly, moderately reduced in type 1 diabetes.

The J segment lost 11 bases and the V segment lost 0 bases, leaving 8 bases of the junction unmatched. The CDR3 has 14 amino acids. Germline V CDR1 and CDR2: KGHSH, LQKENI. This clone showed up just a few times. No antigen is known for it. Every isolated RNA sample was fully reverse transcribed, so sequencing captured expressed TCRB transcripts. Sequencing used immunoSEQ multiplex PCR; TCRdb keeps in-frame clones, though not all of them. The sample holds about 170,000 clones, 7.8% seen once. The authors sorted CD4+ naive, central memory, regulatory and stem cell-like memory cells via CD45RO/CCR7/CD25/CD127/CD95/CD27.

Material: central memory CD4+ T cells from blood. The chain recombines TRBV18 with TRBJ2-3; TRBD2 agrees at 7 bases. The clonotype comes from a woman in her forties with type 1 diabetes. The CDR3 DNA follows: TGTGCCAGCTCACCACCGGCCTCGACTAGCCTGCAGTATTTT. It translates to CASSPPASTSLQYF. Filled out from reference TRBV18 and TRBJ2-3, the complete variable domain reads NAGVMQNPRHLVRRRGQEARLRCSPMKGHSHVYWYRQLPEEGLKFMVYLQKENIIDESGMPKERFSAEFPKEGPSILRIQQVVRGDSAAYFCASSPPASTSLQYFGPGTRLTVL.